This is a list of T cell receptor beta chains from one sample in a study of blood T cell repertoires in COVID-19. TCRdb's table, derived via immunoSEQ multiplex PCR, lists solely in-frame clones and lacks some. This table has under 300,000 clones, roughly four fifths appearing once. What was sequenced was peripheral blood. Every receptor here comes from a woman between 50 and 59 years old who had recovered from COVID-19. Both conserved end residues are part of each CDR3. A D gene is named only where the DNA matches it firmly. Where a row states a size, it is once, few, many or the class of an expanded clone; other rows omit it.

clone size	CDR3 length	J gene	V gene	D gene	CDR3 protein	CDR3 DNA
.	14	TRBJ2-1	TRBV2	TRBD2	CASSPLAGEHEQFF	TGTGCCAGCAGTCCATTGGCGGGAGAGCATGAGCAGTTCTTC
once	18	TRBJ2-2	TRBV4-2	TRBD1	CASSQDGKGARPGGELFF	TGTGCCAGCAGCCAAGATGGGAAGGGGGCGCGCCCCGGCGGGGAGCTGTTTTTT
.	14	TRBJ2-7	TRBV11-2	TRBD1	CASSEGQGPYEQYF	TGTGCCAGCAGCGAGGGACAGGGACCCTACGAGCAGTACTTC
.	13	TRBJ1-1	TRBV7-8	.	CASSLLRNTEAFF	TGTGCCAGCAGCTTATTGAGGAACACTGAAGCTTTCTTT
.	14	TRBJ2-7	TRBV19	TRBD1	CASSSTGTGYEQYF	TGTGCCAGTAGTTCGACAGGGACCGGCTACGAGCAGTACTTC
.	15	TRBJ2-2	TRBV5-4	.	CASSLGGYGTGELFF	TGTGCCAGCAGCTTGGGAGGATACGGCACCGGGGAGCTGTTTTTT
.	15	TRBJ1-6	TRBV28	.	CASSGGSSYNSPLHF	TGTGCCAGCAGCGGGGGGAGCTCCTATAATTCACCCCTCCACTTT
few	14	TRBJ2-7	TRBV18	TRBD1	CASSPGQVGTEQYF	TGTGCCAGCTCACCCGGACAGGTCGGGACGGAGCAGTACTTC
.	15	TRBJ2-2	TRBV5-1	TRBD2	CASSLGLADTGELFF	TGCGCCAGCAGCTTGGGACTAGCGGACACCGGGGAGCTGTTTTTT
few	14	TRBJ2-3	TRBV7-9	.	CASSGDNSVYTQYF	TGTGCCAGCAGCGGGGACAACTCGGTGTATACGCAGTATTTT
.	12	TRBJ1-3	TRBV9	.	CASSPLWNTIYF	TGTGCCAGCAGCCCACTTTGGAACACCATATATTTT
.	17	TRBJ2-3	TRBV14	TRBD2	CASSQDRTSGFTDTQYF	TGTGCCAGCAGCCAAGATAGGACTAGCGGCTTCACAGATACGCAGTATTTT
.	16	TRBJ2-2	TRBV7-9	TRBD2	CASSPRGGRNTGELFF	TGTGCCAGCAGCCCACGGGGGGGCAGGAACACCGGGGAGCTGTTTTTT
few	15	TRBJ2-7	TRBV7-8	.	CASSLAGPSQDEQYF	TGTGCCAGCAGCTTGGCGGGACCCTCCCAAGACGAGCAGTACTTC
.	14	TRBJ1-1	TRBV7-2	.	CASSPMQLNTEAFF	TGTGCCAGCAGCCCCATGCAGTTGAACACTGAAGCTTTCTTT
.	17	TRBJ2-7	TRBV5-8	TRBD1	CASQLGLPGQLSYEQYF	TGTGCCAGCCAGCTTGGACTTCCGGGACAGCTCTCCTACGAGCAGTACTTC
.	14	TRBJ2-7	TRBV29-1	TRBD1	CSVVGGQGEYEQYF	TGCAGCGTTGTGGGGGGACAGGGGGAATACGAGCAGTACTTC
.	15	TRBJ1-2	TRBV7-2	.	CASSLGGFPNYGYTF	TGTGCCAGCAGCTTAGGAGGGTTCCCTAACTATGGCTACACCTTC
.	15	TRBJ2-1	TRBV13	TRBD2	CASSLGGLAYNEQFF	TGTGCCAGCAGCTTAGGGGGACTAGCGTACAATGAGCAGTTCTTC
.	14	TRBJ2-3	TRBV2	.	CASSPQGGGDTQYF	TGTGCCAGCAGTCCCCAGGGAGGGGGGGATACGCAGTATTTT
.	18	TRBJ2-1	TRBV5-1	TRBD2	CASSLAGSSGTNSNEQFF	TGCGCCAGCAGCTTGGCCGGGTCTAGCGGGACCAACTCCAATGAGCAGTTCTTC
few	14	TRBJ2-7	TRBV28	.	CASSITGGPYEQYF	TGTGCCAGCAGTATAACGGGGGGCCCCTACGAGCAGTACTTC
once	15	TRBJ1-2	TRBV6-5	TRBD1	CASRGGTGRSYGYTF	TGTGCCAGCAGAGGCGGGACAGGGAGGAGCTATGGCTACACCTTC
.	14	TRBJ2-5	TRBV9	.	CASSVDFFQETQYF	TGTGCCAGCAGCGTAGATTTCTTTCAAGAGACCCAGTACTTC
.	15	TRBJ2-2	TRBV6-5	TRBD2	CASSLAGANTGELFF	TGTGCCAGCAGCCTAGCGGGGGCGAACACCGGGGAGCTGTTTTTT
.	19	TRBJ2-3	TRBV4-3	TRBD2	CASSQAGGGRTRFTDTQYF	TGCGCCAGCAGCCAAGCGGGGGGAGGGCGGACTAGATTCACAGATACGCAGTATTTT
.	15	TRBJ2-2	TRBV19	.	CASSSEFRGTGELFF	TGTGCCAGTAGTTCAGAGTTCAGGGGCACCGGGGAGCTGTTTTTT
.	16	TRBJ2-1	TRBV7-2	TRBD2	CASTYRAGIAYNEQFF	TGTGCCAGCACCTACCGAGCGGGAATAGCCTACAATGAGCAGTTCTTC
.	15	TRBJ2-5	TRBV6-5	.	CASSKGTGTQETQYF	TGTGCCAGCAGCAAAGGAACAGGGACCCAAGAGACCCAGTACTTC
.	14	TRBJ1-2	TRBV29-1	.	CSVEDLGLHYGYTF	TGCAGCGTTGAAGATCTGGGGCTTCACTATGGCTACACCTTC
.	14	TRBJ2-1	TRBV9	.	CASSVAGEYNEQFF	TGTGCCAGCAGCGTAGCGGGGGAATACAATGAGCAGTTCTTC
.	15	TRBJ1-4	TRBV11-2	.	CASSASTGGREKLFF	TGTGCCAGCAGCGCATCGACAGGTGGGAGAGAAAAACTGTTTTTT
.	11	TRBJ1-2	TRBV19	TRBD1	CASSQGDGYTF	TGTGCCAGTAGTCAGGGGGATGGCTACACCTTC
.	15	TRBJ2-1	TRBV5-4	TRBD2	CASSPGTSGNHEQFF	TGTGCCAGCAGCCCGGGGACTAGCGGGAACCATGAGCAGTTCTTC
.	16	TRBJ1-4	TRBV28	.	CASTPITVVVNEKLFF	TGTGCCAGCACCCCCATAACGGTGGTTGTTAATGAAAAACTGTTTTTT
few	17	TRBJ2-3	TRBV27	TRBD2	CASSLSSGMLHSDTQYF	TGTGCCAGCAGTTTATCTAGCGGGATGCTCCACTCAGATACGCAGTATTTT
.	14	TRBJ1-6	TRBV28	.	CASSLRGANSPLHF	TGTGCCAGCAGTTTACGCGGGGCTAATTCACCCCTCCACTTT
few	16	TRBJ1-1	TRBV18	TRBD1	CASSLGTGLLNTEAFF	TGTGCCAGCTCACTAGGGACAGGGCTTCTGAACACTGAAGCTTTCTTT
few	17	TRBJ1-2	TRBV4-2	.	CASSQERAVQAGPGYTF	TGTGCCAGCAGCCAAGAAAGAGCCGTCCAGGCGGGGCCCGGCTACACCTTC
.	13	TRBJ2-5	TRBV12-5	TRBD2	CASGSGLQETQYF	TGTGCTAGTGGCTCGGGACTACAAGAGACCCAGTACTTC
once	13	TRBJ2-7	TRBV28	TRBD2	CASSPSGVYEQYF	TGTGCCAGCAGTCCTAGCGGGGTATACGAGCAGTACTTC
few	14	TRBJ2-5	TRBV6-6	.	CASSYPGNQETQYF	TGTGCCAGCAGTTACCCCGGGAACCAAGAGACCCAGTACTTC
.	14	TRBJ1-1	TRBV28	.	CASSLPRSDTEAFF	TGTGCCAGCAGTTTACCCCGTTCGGACACTGAAGCTTTCTTT
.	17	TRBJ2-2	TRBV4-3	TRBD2	CASSQAPGGSTPGELFF	TGCGCCAGCAGCCAAGCACCGGGCGGGAGTACCCCCGGGGAGCTGTTTTTT
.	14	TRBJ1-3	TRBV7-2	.	CASRTGFSGNTIYF	TGTGCCAGCAGAACAGGCTTCTCTGGAAACACCATATATTTT
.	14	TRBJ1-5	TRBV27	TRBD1	CASRIQGADQPQHF	TGTGCCAGCAGAATACAGGGGGCTGATCAGCCCCAGCATTTT
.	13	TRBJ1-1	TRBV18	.	CASSPFGETEAFF	TGTGCCAGCTCACCATTCGGGGAAACTGAAGCTTTCTTT
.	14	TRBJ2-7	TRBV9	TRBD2	CASSGTGGIYEQYF	TGTGCCAGCAGCGGTACGGGGGGGATCTACGAGCAGTACTTC
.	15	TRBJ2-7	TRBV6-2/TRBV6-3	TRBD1	CASSYSDRFYYEQYF	TGTGCCAGCAGTTACTCGGACAGGTTCTACTACGAGCAGTACTTC
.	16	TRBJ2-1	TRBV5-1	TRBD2	CASSVSGLASSNEQFF	TGCGCCAGCAGCGTATCGGGACTAGCTTCTTCCAATGAGCAGTTCTTC